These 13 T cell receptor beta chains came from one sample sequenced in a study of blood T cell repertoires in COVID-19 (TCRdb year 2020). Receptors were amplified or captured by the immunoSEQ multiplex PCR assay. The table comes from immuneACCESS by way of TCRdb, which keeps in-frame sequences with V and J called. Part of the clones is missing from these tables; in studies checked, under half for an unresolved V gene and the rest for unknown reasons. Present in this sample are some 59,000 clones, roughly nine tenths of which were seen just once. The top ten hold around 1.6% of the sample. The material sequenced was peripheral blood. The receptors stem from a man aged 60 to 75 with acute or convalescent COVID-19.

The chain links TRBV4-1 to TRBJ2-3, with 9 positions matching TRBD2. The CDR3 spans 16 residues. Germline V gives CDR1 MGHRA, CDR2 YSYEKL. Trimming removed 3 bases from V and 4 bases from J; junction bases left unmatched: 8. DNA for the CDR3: TGCGCCAGCAGCCATTTTAGCGGGGGCCGCCCAGATACGCAGTATTTT. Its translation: CASSHFSGGRPDTQYF.

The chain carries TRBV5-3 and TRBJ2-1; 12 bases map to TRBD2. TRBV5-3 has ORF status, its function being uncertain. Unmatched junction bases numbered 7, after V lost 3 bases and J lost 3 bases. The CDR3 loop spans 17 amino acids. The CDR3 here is CARSSRLAGALYNEQFF. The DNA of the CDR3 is TGTGCCAGAAGCTCCCGACTAGCGGGGGCCCTCTACAATGAGCAGTTCTTC.

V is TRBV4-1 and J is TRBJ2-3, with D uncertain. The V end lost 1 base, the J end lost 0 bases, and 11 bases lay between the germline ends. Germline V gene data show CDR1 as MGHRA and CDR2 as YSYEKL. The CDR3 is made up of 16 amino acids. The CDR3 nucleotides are TGCGCCAGCAGCCAAGTCAACATGGTTAGCACAGATACGCAGTATTTT. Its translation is CASSQVNMVSTDTQYF.

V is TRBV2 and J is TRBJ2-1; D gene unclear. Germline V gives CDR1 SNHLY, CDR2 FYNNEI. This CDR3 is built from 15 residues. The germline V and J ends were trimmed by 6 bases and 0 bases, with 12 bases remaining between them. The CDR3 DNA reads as TGTGCCAGCAGGGAGAGCCAGAGCTCCTACAATGAGCAGTTCTTC. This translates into CASRESQSSYNEQFF.

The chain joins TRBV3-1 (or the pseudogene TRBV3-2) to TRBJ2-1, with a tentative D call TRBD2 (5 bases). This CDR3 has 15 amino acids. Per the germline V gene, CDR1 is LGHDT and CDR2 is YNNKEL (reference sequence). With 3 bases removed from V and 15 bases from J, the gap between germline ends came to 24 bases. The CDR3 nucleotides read TGTGCCAGCAGCCAGTCTAGGCACGTTTCGCGGGTTCGGTTCTTC. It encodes CASSQSRHVSRVRFF.

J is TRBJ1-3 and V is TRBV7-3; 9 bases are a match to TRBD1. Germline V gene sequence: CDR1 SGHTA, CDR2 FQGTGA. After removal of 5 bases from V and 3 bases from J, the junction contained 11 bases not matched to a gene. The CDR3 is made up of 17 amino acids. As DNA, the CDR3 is TGTGCCAGCAGCCCAACTTCGGGACAGGGTCGTGGAAACACCATATATTTT. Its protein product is CASSPTSGQGRGNTIYF. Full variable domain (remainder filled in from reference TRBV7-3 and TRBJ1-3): GAGVSQTPSNKVTEKGKYVELRCDPISGHTALYWYRQSLGQGPEFLIYFQGTGAADDSGLPNDRFFAVRPEGSVSTLKIQRTERGDSAVYLCASSPTSGQGRGNTIYFGEGSWLTVV.

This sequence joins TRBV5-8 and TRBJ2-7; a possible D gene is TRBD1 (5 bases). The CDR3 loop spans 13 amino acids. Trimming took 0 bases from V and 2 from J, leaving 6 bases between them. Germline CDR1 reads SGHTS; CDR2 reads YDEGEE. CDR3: CASSLGRAYEQYF. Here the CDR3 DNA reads TGTGCCAGCAGCTTGGGCAGGGCCTACGAGCAGTACTTC.

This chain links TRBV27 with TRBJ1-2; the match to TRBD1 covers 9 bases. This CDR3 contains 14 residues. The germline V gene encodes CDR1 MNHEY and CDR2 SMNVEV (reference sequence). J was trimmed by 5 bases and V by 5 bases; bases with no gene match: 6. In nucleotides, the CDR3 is TGTGCCAGCAGTCAAACAGGGGGCACTTATGGCTACACCTTC. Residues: CASSQTGGTYGYTF.

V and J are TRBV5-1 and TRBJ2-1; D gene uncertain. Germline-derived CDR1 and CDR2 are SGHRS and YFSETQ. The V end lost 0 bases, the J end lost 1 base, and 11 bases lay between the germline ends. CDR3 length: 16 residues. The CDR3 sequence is CASSLGPEVSYNEQFF. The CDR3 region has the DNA TGCGCCAGCAGCTTGGGGCCAGAGGTATCCTACAATGAGCAGTTCTTC.

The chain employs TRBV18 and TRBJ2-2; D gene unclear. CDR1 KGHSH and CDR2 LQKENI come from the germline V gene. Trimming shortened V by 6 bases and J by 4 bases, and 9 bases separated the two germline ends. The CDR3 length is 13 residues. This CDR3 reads CASSLGLTGELFF. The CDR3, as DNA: TGTGCCAGCTCCCTGGGCCTCACCGGGGAGCTGTTTTTT.

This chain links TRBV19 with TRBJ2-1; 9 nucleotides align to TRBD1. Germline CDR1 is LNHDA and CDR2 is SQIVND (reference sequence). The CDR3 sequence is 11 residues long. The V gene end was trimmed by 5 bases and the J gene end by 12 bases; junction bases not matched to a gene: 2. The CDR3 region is CASSAGQGQFF. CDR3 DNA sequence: TGTGCCAGTAGTGCGGGACAGGGGCAGTTCTTC.

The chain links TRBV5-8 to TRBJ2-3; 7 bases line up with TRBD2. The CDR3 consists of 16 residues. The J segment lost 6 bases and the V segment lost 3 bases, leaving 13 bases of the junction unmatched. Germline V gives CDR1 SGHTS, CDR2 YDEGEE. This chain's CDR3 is CASSWGGSGPSDTQYF. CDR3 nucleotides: TGTGCCAGCAGCTGGGGGGGTAGCGGGCCCTCGGATACGCAGTATTTT.

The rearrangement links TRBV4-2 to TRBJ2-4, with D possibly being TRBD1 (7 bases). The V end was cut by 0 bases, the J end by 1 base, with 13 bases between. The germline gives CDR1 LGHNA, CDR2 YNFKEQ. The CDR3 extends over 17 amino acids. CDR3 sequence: CASSQEVAGGAKNIQYF. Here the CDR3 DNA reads TGTGCCAGCAGCCAAGAAGTAGCAGGGGGGGCCAAAAACATTCAGTACTTC.